The clone carrying this TCR beta chain showed up just a few times. What it binds is not known. The data originate from a study of T-cell reconstitution after alpha-beta-depleted transplantation in children. Study results and limitations: It was surviving recipient T cells and thymic progenitors that gave some patients high TCRbeta diversity at day 60. One year after transplant, T-cell counts and diversity came mostly from newly produced T cells. About two months after transplant, alpha-beta T cells reportedly came from several hundred expanded graft clones.

For TCRbeta, the library was prepared with unique molecular identifiers. TCRdb ran MiXCR on the PCR reads and lists one entry per CDR3 protein. The data show around 800,000 distinct CDR3 sequences, with under 20% seen just once and roughly 4.8% held by the top ten. CDR3 length: 13 amino acids. The V and J ends lost 4 bases and 5 bases respectively, with 8 bases between them. Germline lookup yields CDR1 SNHLY and CDR2 FYNNEI. The TCR originated in a male patient younger than 18 who had a stem cell transplant for acute lymphoblastic leukemia, so the T cells may come from the graft donor. Here the sequenced sample was PBMCs, mostly from graft donor cells, taken 360 days after TCRalphabeta/CD19-depleted stem cell transplant. The V and J genes are TRBV2 and TRBJ2-2; D remains unclear. CDR3 amino acids: CASSARVTGELFF. DNA of the CDR3: TGTGCCAGCAGTGCCCGGGTGACCGGGGAGCTGTTTTTT.